This paragraph reports one T cell receptor beta chain. Profiling relied on immunoSEQ multiplex PCR, and the TCRdb table lists in-frame clones only, not all of them. This sample has roughly 14,000 clones, with 75% to 90% found just once. Looked up from germline, CDR1 is MNHEY and CDR2 is SMNVEV (reference sequence). This CDR3 contains 17 residues. V lost 5 bases and J lost 6; bases outside the gene matches: 12. The sample comes from a study of control samples from healthy donors and cancer patients. This TCR was recovered from an older woman with colorectal cancer. The chain is built from TRBV27 and TRBJ2-3, with TRBD1 matching 12 bases. The sequenced sample consisted of PBMCs. The CDR3, as DNA: TGTGCCAGCAGTCAACTCCCCCGGGACAGGGGGCTGGATACGCAGTATTTT. It is translated as CASSQLPRDRGLDTQYF.